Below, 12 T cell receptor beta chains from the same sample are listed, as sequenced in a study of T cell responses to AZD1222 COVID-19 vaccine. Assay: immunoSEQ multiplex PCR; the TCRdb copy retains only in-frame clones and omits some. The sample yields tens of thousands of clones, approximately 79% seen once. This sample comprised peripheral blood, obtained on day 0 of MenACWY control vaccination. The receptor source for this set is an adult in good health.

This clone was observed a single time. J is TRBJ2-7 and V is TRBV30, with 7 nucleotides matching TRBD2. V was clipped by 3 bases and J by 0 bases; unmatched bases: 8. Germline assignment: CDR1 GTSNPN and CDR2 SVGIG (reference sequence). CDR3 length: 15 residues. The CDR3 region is CAWSGGSGLSYEQYF. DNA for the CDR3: TGTGCCTGGAGCGGGGGGAGCGGGCTCTCCTACGAGCAGTACTTC. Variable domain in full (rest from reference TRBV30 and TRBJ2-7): SQTIHQWPATLVQPVGSPLSLECTVEGTSNPNLYWYRQAAGRGLQLLFYSVGIGQISSEVPQNLSASRPQDRQFILSSKKLLLSDSGFYLCAWSGGSGLSYEQYFGPGTRLTVT.

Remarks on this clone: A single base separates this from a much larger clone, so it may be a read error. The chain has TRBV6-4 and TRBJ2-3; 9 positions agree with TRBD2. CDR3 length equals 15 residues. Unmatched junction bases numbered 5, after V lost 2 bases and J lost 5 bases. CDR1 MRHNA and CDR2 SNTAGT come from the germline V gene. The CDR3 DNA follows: TGTGCCAGCAGTGACCCGCGCGGGGGGGTAGATACGCAGTATTTT. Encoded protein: CASSDPRGGVDTQYF.

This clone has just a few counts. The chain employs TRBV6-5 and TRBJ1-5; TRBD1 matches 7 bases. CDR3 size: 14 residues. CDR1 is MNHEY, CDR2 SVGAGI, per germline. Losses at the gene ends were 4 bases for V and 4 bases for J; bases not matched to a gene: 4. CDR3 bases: TGTGCCAGCAGTTTGGGACAGCTAAATCAGCCCCAGCATTTT. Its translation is CASSLGQLNQPQHF.

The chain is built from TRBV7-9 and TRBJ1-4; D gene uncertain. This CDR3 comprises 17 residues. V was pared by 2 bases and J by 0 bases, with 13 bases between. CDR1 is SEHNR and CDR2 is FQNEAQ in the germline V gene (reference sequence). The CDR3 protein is CASSLISAAPTNEKLFF. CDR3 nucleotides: TGTGCCAGCAGCTTAATTTCGGCAGCCCCAACTAATGAAAAACTGTTTTTT.

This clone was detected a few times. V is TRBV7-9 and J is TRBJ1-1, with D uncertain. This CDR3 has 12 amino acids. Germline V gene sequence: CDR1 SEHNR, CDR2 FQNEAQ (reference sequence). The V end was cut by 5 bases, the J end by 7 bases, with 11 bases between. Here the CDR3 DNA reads TGTGCCAGCAGCCCGGACGGTTATGAAGCTTTCTTT. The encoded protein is CASSPDGYEAFF.

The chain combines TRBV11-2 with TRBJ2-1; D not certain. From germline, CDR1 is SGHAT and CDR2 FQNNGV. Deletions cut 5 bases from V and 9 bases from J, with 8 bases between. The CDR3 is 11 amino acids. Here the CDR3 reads CASSLLVEQFF. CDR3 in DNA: TGTGCCAGCAGCCTTTTGGTTGAGCAGTTCTTC.

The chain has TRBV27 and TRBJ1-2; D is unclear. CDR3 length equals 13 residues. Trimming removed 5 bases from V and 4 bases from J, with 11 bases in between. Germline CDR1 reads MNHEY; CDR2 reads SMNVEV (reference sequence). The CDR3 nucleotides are TGTGCCAGCAGTCCAGACAACGCCTATGGCTACACCTTC. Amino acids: CASSPDNAYGYTF.

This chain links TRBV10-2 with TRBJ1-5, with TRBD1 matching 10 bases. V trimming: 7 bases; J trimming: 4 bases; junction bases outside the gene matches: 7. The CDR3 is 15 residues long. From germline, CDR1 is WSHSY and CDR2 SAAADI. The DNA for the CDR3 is TGCGCCAGCACCGCGGGACAGGGGATGAATCAGCCCCAGCATTTT. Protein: CASTAGQGMNQPQHF.

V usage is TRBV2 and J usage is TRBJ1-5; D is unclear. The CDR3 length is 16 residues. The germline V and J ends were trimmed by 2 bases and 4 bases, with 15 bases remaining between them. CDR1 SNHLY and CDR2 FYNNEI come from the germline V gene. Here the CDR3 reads CASSELIGLSNQPQHF. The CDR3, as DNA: TGTGCCAGCAGTGAATTGATCGGGCTGAGTAATCAGCCCCAGCATTTT.

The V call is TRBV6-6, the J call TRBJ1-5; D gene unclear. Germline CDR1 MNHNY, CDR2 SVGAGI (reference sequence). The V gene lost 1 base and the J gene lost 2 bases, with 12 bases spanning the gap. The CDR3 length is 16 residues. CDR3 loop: CASSYFPELGNQPQHF. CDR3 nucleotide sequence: TGTGCCAGCAGTTACTTTCCGGAGCTGGGCAATCAGCCCCAGCATTTT.

In nucleotides, the CDR3 is TGTGCCTGGAGGGGGTTCACTGAAGCTTTCTTT. It specifies CAWRGFTEAFF. This chain connects TRBV30 to TRBJ1-1, with no clear D. CDR1 GTSNPN and CDR2 SVGIG come from the germline V gene (reference sequence). Trimming pared 3 bases from V and 4 bases from J, leaving 6 bases between. The CDR3 sequence is 11 residues long.

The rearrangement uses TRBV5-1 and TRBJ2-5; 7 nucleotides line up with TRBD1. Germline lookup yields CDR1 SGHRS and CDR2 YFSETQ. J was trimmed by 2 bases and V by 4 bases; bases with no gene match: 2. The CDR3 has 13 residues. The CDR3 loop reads CASSTGVQETQYF. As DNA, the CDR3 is TGCGCCAGCAGCACAGGGGTACAAGAGACCCAGTACTTC.